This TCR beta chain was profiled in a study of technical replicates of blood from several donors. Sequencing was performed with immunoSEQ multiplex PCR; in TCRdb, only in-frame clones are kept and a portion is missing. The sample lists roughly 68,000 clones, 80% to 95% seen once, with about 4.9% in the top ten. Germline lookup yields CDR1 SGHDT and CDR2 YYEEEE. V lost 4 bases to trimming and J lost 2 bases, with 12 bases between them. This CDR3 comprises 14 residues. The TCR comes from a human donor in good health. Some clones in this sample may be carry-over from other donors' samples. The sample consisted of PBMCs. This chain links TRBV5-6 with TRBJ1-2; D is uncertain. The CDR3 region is CASSPGGSNYGYTF. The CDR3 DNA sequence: TGTGCCAGCAGCCCCGGAGGCAGCAACTATGGCTACACCTTC.